This T cell receptor beta chain was identified in a study of shared clonotypes between healthy human individuals. Study findings and constraints: Blood was the sole source, and tissue repertoires probably differ.

Donors were Caucasian adults residing in Nashville, Tennessee, USA. In the CD4+ fraction, cells were divided into CD45RA+ naive and CD45RA-negative memory subsets. In the original processing: ImmunoSEQ yielded junction-only sequences lacking quality scores, so filtering differed. Measured with immunoSEQ multiplex PCR; TCRdb has only the in-frame clones, and not every one. D and trimming come from the DNA, and the V and J calls and clone size come from that table. The data hold about 1 million clones, with roughly 80% observed a single time. As regards this clone: The antigen is not known.

V gave up 4 bases and J gave up 6 bases; unmatched junction bases: 13. The CDR3 length is 16 residues. Germline CDR1 and CDR2: SGHRS and YFSETQ. The TCR was taken from a man aged 18 to 30 in good health. The chain carries TRBV5-1 and TRBJ2-5; 9 bases agree with TRBD2. The sequenced sample consisted of memory CD4+ T cells sorted from blood. The subset denotes: CD45RA-negative fraction. The CDR3 protein is CASSPGDSGRRKTQYF. The CDR3 DNA sequence: TGCGCCAGCAGCCCGGGGGATAGCGGGAGAAGGAAGACCCAGTACTTC. The variable domain in full, completed from reference TRBV5-1 and TRBJ2-5, reads KAGVTQTPRYLIKTRGQQVTLSCSPISGHRSVSWYQQTPGQGLQFLFEYFSETQRNKGNFPGRFSGRQFSNSRSEMNVSTLELGDSALYLCASSPGDSGRRKTQYFGPGTRLLVL.